This paragraph reports one T cell receptor (beta chain). Different DNA sequences within this sample yield the same CDR3. Original methodology: Amplified reference gene primers provided the basis for estimating nucleated cell counts. TCRdb keeps only in-frame clones here, not all; method: immunoSEQ multiplex PCR. V, J and clone size are taken as reported in that table, and D and trimming were inferred from the DNA itself. The sample records around 47,000 clones, around 85% being singletons. Germline values: CDR1 LNHDA, CDR2 SQIVND (reference sequence). Trimming stripped 4 bases from V and 1 base from J, with 7 bases between. The CDR3 has 13 amino acids. The data are from a study of blood T cell repertoires in COVID-19. About the research overall: COVID-19 samples from acute and convalescent phases originated in the United States, Italy and Spain. In each case, the material was cDNA or gDNA derived from T cells, B-cell-depleted T cells, or PBMCs.

Seattle enrolled patients during active infection and tracked them longitudinally. The sequence was collected from a woman older than 75 with COVID-19, enrolled during active disease. Source material: peripheral blood. The chain joins TRBV19 to TRBJ2-5; D not certain. This CDR3 reads CASSTGSQETQYF. The CDR3 DNA follows: TGTGCCAGTAGTACAGGTTCCCAAGAGACCCAGTACTTC.